This TCR beta chain was documented in a study of T cells after yellow fever vaccination (dated by TCRdb to about 2019). Looking at the study overall: The SMART-Seq v4 Ultra Low Input RNA kit was used to prepare libraries from fractions with low cell numbers. Bulk TCR alpha and beta repertoires were sequenced longitudinally to track T-cell clones before and after primary and booster YFV17D yellow fever vaccination. Two healthy male donors made up the cohort, one aged 18 to 30 years and the other aged 30 to 39 years. Blood samples were taken at several timepoints before and after primary and secondary immunization, and bulk PBMC replicates and cell subsets were isolated. Results and caveats for the whole study, not just this receptor: After the booster, most clones that had expanded after primary vaccination were detected again (nearly 98% of CD4 and about 88% of CD8), suggesting broad maintenance of memory. Only a couple of donors were included in the study, so the extent to which the findings can be generalized is limited. Computational filtering was required because FACS-sorted repertoires could contain abundant contaminating clonotypes from the bulk population. A small share of clonotypes was detected in both CD4 and CD8 compartments, with the overlap likely arising from convergent recombination. The secondary T-cell response was weaker than the primary response but faster, peaking on day 5 instead of day 15.

V is reduced by 2 bases and J by 2 bases, leaving a spacing of 7 bases between them. Sequences MNHEY (CDR1) and SVGEGT (CDR2) are obtained from the germline V gene. The cysteine opens and the valine closes a CDR3 of 13 amino acids. This entry keeps only the CDR3 DNA: 39 bases, framed from base 1. This clonotype was detected only a few times. This clone's antigen is unknown. No per-base quality is available; no much larger clone lies one base away. The treatment or condition label here, explained by the study, means: live attenuated yellow fever vaccine strain. Two biological replicates of bulk PBMCs were collected at each blood-draw timepoint. A standard Ficoll-Paque protocol was used to isolate PBMCs from peripheral blood. TriZol was used to extract RNA from bulk PBMCs, CD4 and CD8 fractions, and dextramer-positive and dextramer-negative fractions. TCR cDNA was made using 5'RACE template switching, a step that added a universal primer site and unique molecular identifiers. cDNA synthesis was primed from both the TCR alpha and TCR beta constant segments. Library amplification involved two PCR steps, and the second step added sample barcodes and sequencing adapters. Libraries were sequenced on Illumina HiSeq 2500 (2x100 bp) or NovaSeq (2x150 bp). For the original study's pipeline: MIGEC handled demultiplexing of reads and collapsing into UMI consensus sequences, while MiXCR performed V(D)J alignment. Vaccine-responding clonotypes were defined with edgeR using replicate PBMC samples, requiring FDR below 0.01 and a log2 fold change above 5 up to day 15. Bulk clonotypes were assigned CD4 or CD8 identity according to which sequenced CD4 or CD8 repertoire held them at higher abundance. TCRdb's own reprocessing of the public reads used fastp at Q25 and MiXCR and kept productive beta chains. Identical CDR3 protein sequences are pooled into one entry, listed with their most common genes and DNA. These V and J calls derive from TCRdb rather than the authors' analysis. The sample table records under 550,000 distinct CDR3 sequences; 20% to 25% of these occur just once. Together, the top ten hold about 16% of the sample.

The receptor comes from a man younger than 35 who received the YFV17D yellow fever vaccine. The sample in question was PBMCs, obtained about 21 days after the first yellow fever vaccination. This chain is built from TRBV6-2 or TRBV6-3 and TRBJ2-7; the D gene is possibly TRBD1, with 5 bases matching. The base sequence is TGTGCCAGCAGTTACGGGGCACCCTACGAGCAGTACGTC. Its protein reads: CASSYGAPYEQYV.